The rows below give T cell receptor beta chains drawn from one sample of a study of neurological immune-mediated disorders. Via MiXCR, TCRdb re-called the 5' RACE reads, giving one row per CDR3 protein. Here the sample spans tens of thousands of distinct CDR3 sequences, approximately 7.2% being singletons. Sequencing input: CD4+ T cells from blood. These receptor sequences come from a middle-aged man in good health. Both conserved end residues are part of each CDR3. The order of the fields is J gene, D gene, V gene, clone size, CDR3 protein, CDR3 DNA. A D gene is named only where the DNA matches it firmly. Clone size is not always given. Where it is, it says once, few, many or a class for expanded clones.

>TRBJ2-1|NA|TRBV7-2|many
CASSARTASEQFF
TGTGCCAGCAGCGCAAGGACCGCAAGTGAGCAGTTCTTC
>TRBJ1-5|NA|TRBV6-6|many
CASTSPNQPQHF
TGTGCCAGCACCTCCCCAAATCAGCCCCAGCATTTT
>TRBJ2-1|TRBD1|TRBV7-9|many
CASSPGGFSYNEQFF
TGTGCCAGCAGCCCAGGGGGCTTCTCCTACAATGAGCAGTTCTTC
>TRBJ2-1|NA|TRBV6-1|many
CASSEIWASYNEQFF
TGTGCCAGCAGTGAAATCTGGGCCTCCTACAATGAGCAGTTCTTC
>TRBJ1-2|NA|TRBV5-5|many
CASSFQQGANYGYTF
TGTGCCAGCAGCTTCCAACAGGGAGCTAACTATGGCTACACCTTC
>TRBJ2-7|TRBD2|TRBV20-1|many
CSAPDRSGISYEQYF
TGCAGTGCTCCGGATCGTAGCGGGATCTCCTACGAGCAGTACTTC
>TRBJ2-7|NA|TRBV5-1|many
CASSLEPPYEQYF
TGCGCCAGCAGCTTGGAGCCTCCCTACGAGCAGTACTTC
>TRBJ2-7|TRBD2|TRBV7-2|many
CASSFRLAGGLFYEQYF
TGTGCCAGCAGCTTCAGGCTAGCGGGAGGACTCTTCTACGAGCAGTACTTC
>TRBJ2-3|TRBD2|TRBV6-1|many
CASSPTSGSPTDTQYF
TGTGCCAGCAGCCCGACTAGCGGGAGTCCCACAGATACGCAGTATTTT
>TRBJ2-3|TRBD2|TRBV7-2|many
CASSRLAGGPDTQYF
TGTGCCAGCAGTCGCTTAGCGGGAGGACCAGATACGCAGTATTTT
>TRBJ2-5|TRBD2|TRBV7-3|NA
CASSPSGGSSYYEQYF
TGTGCCAGCAGCCCTAGCGGGGGAAGCTCCTACTATGAGCAGTACTTC
>TRBJ2-7|TRBD1|TRBV25-1|many
CASSDLDRGLYEQYF
TGTGCCAGCAGTGATCTTGACAGGGGGCTCTACGAGCAGTACTTC
>TRBJ2-5|TRBD1|TRBV20-1|few
CSARTGLETQYF
TGCAGTGCCCGGACAGGGTTAGAGACCCAGTACTTC
>TRBJ2-7|TRBD1|TRBV7-2|many
CASSLASGDRRIF
TGTGCCAGCAGCTTAGCCTCCGGGGACAGGAGAATATTC
>TRBJ2-2|TRBD2|TRBV18|many
CASSPPGLAGDTGELFF
TGTGCCAGCTCACCCCCGGGACTAGCGGGAGACACCGGGGAGCTGTTTTTT
>TRBJ2-2|TRBD2|TRBV20-1|many
CSARKGLATGELFF
TGCAGTGCTAGAAAGGGACTAGCAACCGGGGAGCTGTTTTTT
>TRBJ2-7|TRBD1|TRBV7-9|many
CASSLAGQAYSYEQYF
TGTGCCAGCAGCTTAGCGGGACAGGCCTACTCCTACGAGCAGTACTTC
>TRBJ2-1|NA|TRBV21-1|many
CASSKVGGSSYNEQFF
TGTGCCAGCAGCAAAGTCGGCGGGAGCTCCTACAATGAGCAGTTCTTC
>TRBJ2-7|NA|TRBV5-6|many
CASQLGVGDPYEQYF
TGTGCCAGTCAACTTGGGGTCGGAGATCCCTACGAGCAGTACTTC
>TRBJ2-5|TRBD1|TRBV7-7|many
CASSQGDRAWGETQYF
TGTGCCAGCAGCCAGGGGGACAGGGCTTGGGGAGAGACCCAGTACTTC
>TRBJ2-3|NA|TRBV20-1|many
CSATVESTDTQYF
TGCAGTGCTACGGTGGAGAGCACAGATACGCAGTATTTT
>TRBJ2-5|NA|TRBV20-1|many
CSARPQQETQYF
TGCAGTGCTAGACCCCAGCAAGAGACCCAGTACTTC
>TRBJ2-3|TRBD2|TRBV4-2|many
CASSRKSGTSGSSTDTQYF
TGTGCCAGCAGCCGAAAGTCCGGGACTAGCGGGTCGAGCACAGATACGCAGTATTTT
>TRBJ2-4|NA|TRBV20-1|medium-sized
CSADTGTAKNIQYF
TGCAGTGCAGATACCGGGACAGCCAAAAACATTCAGTACTTC
>TRBJ2-5|NA|TRBV3-1|many
CASSRWTAEKGGETQYF
TGTGCCAGCAGCCGATGGACAGCGGAGAAGGGTGGAGAGACCCAGTACTTC
>TRBJ1-6|NA|TRBV14|many
CASSQWTNNSPLHF
TGTGCCAGCAGCCAATGGACCAATAATTCACCCCTCCACTTT
>TRBJ2-3|NA|TRBV2|many
CASSRRWGNTDTQYF
TGTGCCAGCAGCCGCAGATGGGGCAACACAGATACGCAGTATTTT
>TRBJ1-5|NA|TRBV5-5|many
CASSLLQGNQPQHF
TGTGCCAGCAGCTTGTTGCAGGGCAATCAGCCCCAGCATTTT
>TRBJ2-2|NA|TRBV5-1|many
CASSSRQDFTGELFF
TGCGCCAGCAGCTCACGACAGGACTTCACCGGGGAGCTGTTTTTT
>TRBJ1-1|NA|TRBV7-2|many
CASSGQVNTEAFF
TGTGCCAGCAGCGGGCAGGTGAACACTGAAGCTTTCTTT
>TRBJ1-2|NA|TRBV5-1|many
CASSLGRAEEGYTF
TGCGCCAGCAGTTTGGGACGTGCCGAAGAGGGCTACACCTTC
>TRBJ1-1|NA|TRBV7-9|NA
CASSLSNAQGTEAFF
TGTGCCAGCAGCTTATCCAACGCACAGGGTACTGAAGCTTTCTTT
>TRBJ1-5|TRBD1|TRBV5-4|few
CFASKKGATSNQPQHF
TGTTTTGCCAGCAAGAAGGGGGCTACCAGCAATCAGCCCCAGCATTTT
>TRBJ1-2|NA|TRBV6-5|many
CASSYSGRQGGYTF
TGTGCCAGCAGTTACTCGGGCAGGCAGGGAGGCTACACCTTC
>TRBJ2-5|TRBD2|TRBV19|many
CASSLGLAETEKRETQYF
TGTGCCAGTAGCCTCGGACTAGCGGAAACAGAGAAAAGGGAGACCCAGTACTTC
>TRBJ2-3|NA|TRBV5-1|many
CASSVEGTDTQYF
TGCGCCAGCAGCGTTGAGGGAACTGATACGCAGTATTTT
>TRBJ1-4|TRBD1|TRBV10-3|many
CASRDRENEKLFF
TGTGCCAGCCGGGACAGGGAGAATGAAAAACTGTTTTTT
>TRBJ1-6|NA|TRBV28|few
CASWGRGSYNSPLHF
TGTGCCAGCTGGGGGAGAGGCTCCTATAATTCACCCCTCCACTTT
>TRBJ2-3|TRBD2|TRBV7-2|many
CASSPVAGGKDTQYF
TGTGCCAGCAGCCCAGTAGCGGGAGGGAAGGATACGCAGTATTTT
>TRBJ2-7|TRBD1|TRBV18|many
CASSTGVEQYF
TGTGCCAGCTCAACAGGGGTCGAGCAGTACTTC
>TRBJ2-7|TRBD1|TRBV27|many
CASSLGTGPSSYEQYF
TGTGCCAGCAGTTTAGGGACAGGGCCCAGCTCCTACGAGCAGTACTTC
>TRBJ2-3|NA|TRBV30|few
CAWSSGSGSTDTQYF
TGTGCCTGGAGTTCGGGATCGGGCAGCACAGATACGCAGTATTTT
>TRBJ2-1|TRBD2|TRBV20-1|many
CSARDISSGTNEQFF
TGCAGTGCTAGAGATATCAGTAGCGGGACGAATGAGCAGTTCTTC
>TRBJ2-2|TRBD2|TRBV5-4|NA
CASSLAQGLNTGELFF
TGTGCCAGCAGCTTGGCGCAGGGACTAAACACCGGGGAGCTGTTTTTT
>TRBJ2-5|NA|TRBV7-6|many
CASSLDALLETQYF
TGTGCCAGCAGCTTAGACGCCCTGTTGGAGACCCAGTACTTC
>TRBJ1-2|NA|TRBV20-1|many
CSAGQGPRGYTF
TGCAGTGCCGGGCAAGGGCCCCGTGGCTACACCTTC
>TRBJ1-5|TRBD1|TRBV5-5|many
CASSLSDRENQPQHF
TGTGCCAGCAGCTTGTCTGACAGGGAGAATCAGCCCCAGCATTTT
>TRBJ1-1|TRBD1|TRBV29-1|many
CSGSFGQGGGAFF
TGCAGCGGATCATTCGGACAGGGGGGAGGGGCTTTCTTT
>TRBJ2-3|TRBD1|TRBV12-3/TRBV12-4|NA
CASRGTGVIDTQYF
TGTGCCAGTCGGGGGACAGGGGTTATAGATACGCAGTATTTT